These T cell receptor beta chains were read from a single sample in a study of regulatory T cells in long-lasting Graves disease. TCRdb fed the multiplex PCR reads into MiXCR, producing one record per CDR3 protein. Among some 220,000 distinct CDR3 sequences listed, around 19% were seen once. The data were also submitted as part of a second study, on T cells in Graves' hyperthyroidism and ophthalmopathy.

The specimen comprised peripheral blood mononuclear cells (PBMCs), sampled at new diagnosis, from a patient treated with antithyroid drugs. Receptors were obtained from a woman in her twenties or thirties with Graves disease. CDR3s include the opening cysteine and the closing phenylalanine or tryptophan. A D gene is named only where the DNA matches it firmly. The size field is filled for only some rows; it gives once, few, many or a size class.

D gene,clone size,V gene,J gene,CDR3 protein,CDR3 DNA
.,many,TRBV27,TRBJ2-2,CASSLSGGYPGELFF,TGTGCCAGCAGTTTGAGTGGGGGCTACCCCGGGGAGCTGTTTTTT
.,few,TRBV19,TRBJ1-4,CASSRGSGLFF,TGTGCCAGTAGCCGTGGCTCGGGACTGTTTTTT
TRBD1,few,TRBV19,TRBJ1-1,CASLDRAAEAFF,TGTGCCAGTTTAGACAGGGCGGCTGAAGCTTTCTTT
.,.,TRBV2,TRBJ2-1,CASSEVRAYNEQFF,TGTGCCAGCAGTGAAGTGCGAGCTTACAATGAGCAGTTCTTC
TRBD2,.,TRBV27,TRBJ2-7,CASSAKLAGVPYEQYF,TGTGCCAGCAGTGCGAAACTAGCGGGAGTCCCGTACGAGCAGTACTTC
TRBD2,many,TRBV2,TRBJ2-5,CASSYLAAQETQYF,TGTGCCAGCAGTTACCTAGCGGCCCAAGAGACCCAGTACTTC
TRBD1,.,TRBV7-8,TRBJ1-5,CASSLEQGKFNQPQHF,TGTGCCAGCAGCTTAGAACAGGGGAAATTCAATCAGCCCCAGCATTTT
.,.,TRBV25-1,TRBJ2-7,CASSDLTVSSYEQYF,TGTGCCAGCAGCGATTTGACAGTTTCTTCCTACGAGCAGTACTTC
.,many,TRBV11-2,TRBJ1-1,CASSFYRVGTEAFF,TGTGCCAGCAGCTTCTACAGGGTGGGGACTGAAGCTTTCTTT
TRBD2,few,TRBV3-1,TRBJ2-7,CASSQDLGLAGGKGFYEQYF,TGTGCCAGCAGCCAAGACTTGGGACTAGCGGGAGGAAAGGGGTTCTACGAGCAGTACTTC
.,.,TRBV7-9,TRBJ1-5,CASSHLSNSNQPQHF,TGTGCCAGCAGCCATCTATCCAATAGCAATCAGCCCCAGCATTTT
.,many,TRBV6-1,TRBJ2-5,CASSERGGETQYF,TGTGCCAGCAGTGAGCGGGGTGGCGAGACCCAGTACTTC
TRBD2,many,TRBV7-8,TRBJ2-1,CASSQEGLGVRNEQFF,TGTGCCAGCAGCCAAGAGGGACTAGGGGTCAGAAATGAGCAGTTCTTC
.,many,TRBV30,TRBJ2-1,CAWERAVDNEQFF,TGTGCCTGGGAAAGGGCTGTGGACAATGAGCAGTTCTTC
.,many,TRBV6-1,TRBJ1-6,CASSEALRDLWLYNSPLHF,TGTGCCAGCAGTGAAGCGCTAAGGGATCTTTGGTTATATAATTCACCCCTCCACTTT
.,many,TRBV11-3,TRBJ2-1,CASSLGRGRNEQFF,TGTGCCAGCAGCTTAGGTAGGGGTAGGAATGAGCAGTTCTTC
.,many,TRBV29-1,TRBJ2-7,CSVEGDWGEQYF,TGCAGCGTTGAGGGAGACTGGGGGGAGCAGTACTTC
.,many,TRBV18,TRBJ1-2,CASSVWDSNYGYTF,TGTGCCAGCTCAGTTTGGGATTCGAACTATGGCTACACCTTC
.,many,TRBV18,TRBJ1-1,CASSPGQGMNTEAFF,TGTGCCAGCTCACCGGGTCAGGGTATGAACACTGAAGCTTTCTTT
TRBD2,many,TRBV6-1,TRBJ2-3,CASRGVSGTTTDTQYF,TGTGCCAGCAGAGGAGTTAGCGGGACTACGACAGATACGCAGTATTTT
.,many,TRBV6-2/TRBV6-3,TRBJ2-7,CASLGPRSYEQYF,TGTGCCTCCCTCGGGCCTCGCTCCTACGAGCAGTACTTC
.,.,TRBV12-3/TRBV12-4,TRBJ2-3,CASRTLATSTDTQYF,TGTGCCAGCAGAACCCTAGCGACTAGCACAGATACGCAGTATTTT
TRBD1,.,TRBV19,TRBJ1-4,CASRQGALSEKLFF,TGTGCCAGTAGGCAGGGGGCGCTTAGCGAAAAACTGTTTTTT
.,many,TRBV5-5,TRBJ2-3,CASSLAKSTDTQYF,TGTGCCAGCAGCTTGGCCAAGAGCACAGATACGCAGTATTTT
.,few,TRBV5-6,TRBJ2-3,CASSLGLFTTDTQYF,TGTGCCAGCAGCTTGGGACTATTTACCACAGATACGCAGTATTTT
.,.,TRBV5-1,TRBJ1-5,CASSLEIDQPQHF,TGCGCCAGCAGCTTGGAGATAGATCAGCCCCAGCATTTT
TRBD1,few,TRBV30,TRBJ1-1,CACPNGRGLGTEAFF,TGTGCCTGCCCGAACGGCAGGGGGCTCGGCACTGAAGCTTTCTTT
TRBD1,many,TRBV5-1,TRBJ1-2,CASRIGQGGGGYTF,TGCGCCAGCAGGATCGGACAGGGGGGCGGCGGCTACACCTTC
TRBD1,many,TRBV18,TRBJ1-1,CASSPGQGGLNTEAFF,TGTGCCAGCTCACCTGGACAGGGGGGTCTGAACACTGAAGCTTTCTTT
.,many,TRBV28,TRBJ1-4,CASSSTGEPNEKLFF,TGTGCCAGCAGTTCCACGGGGGAGCCTAATGAAAAACTGTTTTTT
.,many,TRBV28,TRBJ2-1,CASNSRDRYQTWKQFF,TGTGCCAGCAACTCCCGCGACAGATATCAGACGTGGAAGCAGTTCTTC
TRBD2,many,TRBV2,TRBJ2-7,CASTGSGSPYEQYF,TGTGCCAGCACCGGTAGCGGGAGCCCCTACGAGCAGTACTTC